Each of the 14 T cell receptor beta chains below was sequenced from the same sample in a study of T cells after yellow fever vaccination. MiXCR, run by TCRdb on the 5' RACE reads, gives a single entry per CDR3 protein. Of hundreds of thousands of distinct CDR3 sequences in the sample, 21% are singletons; the top ten hold around 17%. Here the sequenced sample was PBMCs, taken roughly 20 days after the first yellow fever vaccination. The receptor set was obtained from a man aged 18 to 30 who received the YFV17D yellow fever vaccine.

This chain joins TRBV4-1 and TRBJ2-1, with D unresolved. V dropped 0 bases and J dropped 6 bases, with 6 bases sitting between them. The CDR3 totals 13 residues. The germline gives CDR1 MGHRA, CDR2 YSYEKL. DNA of the CDR3: TGCGCCAGCAGCCAAGACAGGCTCAATGAGCAGTTCTTC. Its translation: CASSQDRLNEQFF.

The chain combines TRBV18 with TRBJ2-6; D ambiguous. CDR1 KGHSH and CDR2 LQKENI come from the germline V gene. The CDR3 totals 18 residues. V lost 6 bases and J 0 bases, leaving 18 bases between the germline ends. The CDR3, as DNA: TGTGCCAGCTCGGGTGGGGTTCCCCCCCTCTCTGGGGCCAACGTCCTGACTTTC. Translated, it gives CASSGGVPPLSGANVLTF.

This CDR3 is CASSTVSYNEQFF. The CDR3 DNA reads TGTGCCAGCAGCACTGTTTCCTACAATGAGCAGTTCTTC. The J gene is TRBJ2-1, the V gene TRBV11-2, with unresolved D. Germline V lookup: CDR1 SGHAT, CDR2 FQNNGV. This CDR3 has 13 amino acids. V dropped 5 bases and J dropped 1 base, with 6 bases sitting between them.

In its sample, this clonotype was seen a few times. The chain is built from TRBV29-1 and TRBJ2-5; TRBD1 matches at 7 bases. CDR1 SQVTM and CDR2 ANQGSEA come from the germline V gene. J gave up 0 bases and V 8 bases, and 12 bases lay outside the gene matches. The CDR3 loop spans 15 amino acids. The DNA of the CDR3 is TGCAGCCTTCTAGTCGACAGGGCCAACCAAGAGACCCAGTACTTC. It codes for CSLLVDRANQETQYF.

This clonotype was picked up a small number of times. The chain joins TRBV5-1 to TRBJ2-6, with D hard to call. The V end was cut by 2 bases, the J end by 0 bases, with 12 bases between. Germline V gene sequence: CDR1 SGHRS, CDR2 YFSETQ. This CDR3 contains 17 residues. CDR3 DNA sequence: TGCGCCAGCAGCTTAGGACGGGTAAGCTCTGGGGCCAACGTCCTGACTTTC. Translated, it gives CASSLGRVSSGANVLTF. Full variable domain (missing parts from reference TRBV5-1 and TRBJ2-6): KAGVTQTPRYLIKTRGQQVTLSCSPISGHRSVSWYQQTPGQGLQFLFEYFSETQRNKGNFPGRFSGRQFSNSRSEMNVSTLELGDSALYLCASSLGRVSSGANVLTFGAGSRLTVL.

This sequence joins TRBV30 and TRBJ1-4; no firm D call. The germline V gene has CDR1 GTSNPN and CDR2 SVGIG (reference sequence). V lost 4 bases and J 2 bases, leaving 8 bases between the germline ends. CDR3 length: 13 residues. DNA for the CDR3: TGTGCCTGGAATATGGGGACTAATGAAAAACTGTTTTTT. Translation gives CAWNMGTNEKLFF.

This clonotype was seen only a few times. V is TRBV6-2 or TRBV6-3 and J is TRBJ2-1; unclear D gene. V lost 6 bases and J lost 6, with 9 bases in between. The CDR3 is 12 residues long. Germline V gene data show CDR1 as MNHEY and CDR2 as SVGEGT. CDR3 sequence (DNA): TGTGCCAGCAGGCGCCTAGGCAATGAGCAGTTCTTC. Protein sequence: CASRRLGNEQFF.

V gene TRBV27 combines with J gene TRBJ2-3, with D unclear. The CDR3 is 15 amino acids. From germline, CDR1 is MNHEY and CDR2 SMNVEV (reference sequence). V lost 5 bases and J lost 0, with 12 bases in between. Here the CDR3 DNA reads TGTGCCAGCAGTGCCAGCCCCTCTAGCACAGATACGCAGTATTTT. Its translation: CASSASPSSTDTQYF.

The V and J genes are TRBV5-8 and TRBJ2-3, with D tentatively TRBD1 (5 bases). This CDR3 spans 16 amino acids. Trimming left V 5 bases short and J 2 bases short, with 18 bases between. CDR1 and CDR2 from the germline V gene are SGHTS and YDEGEE. For the CDR3, the DNA is TGTGCCAGCAGTCTTGGGTACAGGCCCGTCACAGATACGCAGTATTTT. Amino acids: CASSLGYRPVTDTQYF.

This clonotype was recorded a few times. The chain has TRBV10-2 and TRBJ1-6, with TRBD1 identical over 10 bases. Germline CDR1 reads WSHSY; CDR2 reads SAAADI. Losses at the gene ends were 10 bases for V and 6 bases for J; bases not matched to a gene: 18. The CDR3 has 18 amino acids. The CDR3 spells CATRRGTGAQWANSPLHF. The DNA of the CDR3 is TGCGCCACCCGCCGAGGGACAGGGGCCCAGTGGGCTAATTCACCCCTCCACTTT.

This chain joins TRBV12-3 or TRBV12-4 and TRBJ1-5; D is unclear. The CDR3 spans 15 residues. Trimming stripped 1 base from V and 6 bases from J, with 13 bases between. CDR3 sequence reads: CASSLEPGGSQPQHF. The CDR3 DNA sequence: TGTGCCAGCAGTTTAGAACCGGGCGGGAGTCAGCCCCAGCATTTT.

For this clonotype: At one of its ends the junction is not consistent with the germline gene, which may arise from a read error. The chain has TRBV7-9 and TRBJ2-2, with D perhaps given as TRBD1 or TRBD2 (6 bases each). The CDR3 has 17 residues. Germline V lookup: CDR1 SEHNR, CDR2 FQNEAQ (reference sequence). CDR3 coding DNA: TGTGCCAGCAGCTTCAGGAGGGGGAGAGCGAACACCGGGGAGCTGGTTTTT. This translates into CASSFRRGRANTGELVF.

The chain has TRBV6-5 and TRBJ1-5; D uncertain. Germline V gene lookup returns CDR1 MNHEY and CDR2 SVGAGI. CDR3 size: 15 residues. V gave up 0 bases and J gave up 7 bases, with 13 bases separating them. The CDR3 nucleotides are TGTGCCAGCAGTTACTCCGGGGTAGAAGGGCAGCCCCAGCATTTT. This encodes CASSYSGVEGQPQHF.

This clonotype was observed a handful of times. This chain uses TRBV18 with TRBJ2-5, with TRBD2 matching 14 bases. V lost 2 bases to trimming and J lost 5 bases; unmatched junction nucleotides: 7. CDR1 is KGHSH, CDR2 LQKENI, per germline. The CDR3 length is 17 residues. CDR3 DNA sequence: TGTGCCAGCTCACCAATGACTAGCGGGGGGGCGATCGAGACCCAGTACTTC. This encodes CASSPMTSGGAIETQYF.